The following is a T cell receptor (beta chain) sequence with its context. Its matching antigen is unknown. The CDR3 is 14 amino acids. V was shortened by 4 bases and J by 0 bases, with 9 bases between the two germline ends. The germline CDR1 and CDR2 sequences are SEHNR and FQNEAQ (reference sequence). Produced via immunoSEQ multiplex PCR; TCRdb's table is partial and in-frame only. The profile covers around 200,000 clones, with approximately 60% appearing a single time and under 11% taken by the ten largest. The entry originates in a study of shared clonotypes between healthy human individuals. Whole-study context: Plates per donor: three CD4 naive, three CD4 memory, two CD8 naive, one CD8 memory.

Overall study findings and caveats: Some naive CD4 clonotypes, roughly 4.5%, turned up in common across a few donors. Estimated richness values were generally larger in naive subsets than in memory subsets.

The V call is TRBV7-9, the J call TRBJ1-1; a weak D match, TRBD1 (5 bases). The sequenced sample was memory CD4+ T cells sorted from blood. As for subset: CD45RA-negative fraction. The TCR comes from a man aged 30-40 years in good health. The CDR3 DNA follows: TGTGCCAGCAGCTCCGACAGTTTGAACACTGAAGCTTTCTTT. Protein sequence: CASSSDSLNTEAFF.